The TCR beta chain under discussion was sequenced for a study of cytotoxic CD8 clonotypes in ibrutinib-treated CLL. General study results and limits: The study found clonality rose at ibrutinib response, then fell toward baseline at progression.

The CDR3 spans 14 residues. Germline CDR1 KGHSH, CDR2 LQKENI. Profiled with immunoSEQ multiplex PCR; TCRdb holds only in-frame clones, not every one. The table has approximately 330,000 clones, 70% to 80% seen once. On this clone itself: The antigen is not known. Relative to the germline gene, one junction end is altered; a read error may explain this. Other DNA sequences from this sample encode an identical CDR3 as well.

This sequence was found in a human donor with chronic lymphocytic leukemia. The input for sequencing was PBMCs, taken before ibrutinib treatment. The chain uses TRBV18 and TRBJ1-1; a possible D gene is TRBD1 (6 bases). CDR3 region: CASSPSTGQTEAFF. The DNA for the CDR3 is TGTGCTAGCTCACCGTCGACAGGTCAAACTGAAGCTTTCTTT.